The TCR beta chain described here comes from a study of CD8+ T cells in alopecia areata. General observations from the study: It was lesional scalp, especially alopecia totalis/universalis, that showed higher clonality than normal scalp. Sequenced scalp T cells also include alphabeta T cells resident in normal skin. Throughout tofacitinib, many expanded lesional clones continued to persist in scalp and blood.

Treatment noted: oral pan-JAK inhibitor, 5-10 mg twice daily. This clone has just one count. Its antigen is unidentified. The CDR3 consists of 16 residues. V gave up 2 bases and J gave up 0 bases; unmatched junction bases: 6. Germline CDR1 and CDR2: SGHTA and FQGTGA. RNA extraction and reverse transcription yielded cDNA as sequencing template. Profiling relied on immunoSEQ multiplex PCR, and the TCRdb table lists in-frame clones only, not all of them. Of under 350,000 clones listed, nearly 60% are singletons. The rearrangement uses TRBV7-3 and TRBJ2-7; 8 bases map to TRBD2. Sequencing used CD4+ T cells sorted from blood, obtained at week 24, from a patient treated with tofacitinib. The TCR was taken from a human donor with alopecia areata. CDR3 nucleotide sequence: TGTGCCAGCAGCTTAGGGCCAGCGGGGGCCTCCTACGAGCAGTACTTC. It yields the protein CASSLGPAGASYEQYF.